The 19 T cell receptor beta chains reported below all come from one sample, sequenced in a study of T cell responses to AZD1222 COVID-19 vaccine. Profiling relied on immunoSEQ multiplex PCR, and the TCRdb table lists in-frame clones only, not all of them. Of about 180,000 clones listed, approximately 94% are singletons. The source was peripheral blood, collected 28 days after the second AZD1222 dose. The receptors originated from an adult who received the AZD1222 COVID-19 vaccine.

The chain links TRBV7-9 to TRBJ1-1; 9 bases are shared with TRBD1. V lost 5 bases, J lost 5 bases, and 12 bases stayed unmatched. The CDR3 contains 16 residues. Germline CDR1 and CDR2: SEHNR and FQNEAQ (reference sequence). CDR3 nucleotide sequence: TGTGCCAGCAGCCGATCTATGGGACAGGGAATTACTGAAGCTTTCTTT. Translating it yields CASSRSMGQGITEAFF.

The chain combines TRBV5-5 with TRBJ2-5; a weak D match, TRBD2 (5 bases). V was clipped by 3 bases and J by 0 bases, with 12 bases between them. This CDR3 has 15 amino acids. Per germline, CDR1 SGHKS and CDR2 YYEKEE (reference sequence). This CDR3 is CASSWETADQETQYF. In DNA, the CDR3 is TGTGCCAGCAGCTGGGAGACGGCTGACCAAGAGACCCAGTACTTC.

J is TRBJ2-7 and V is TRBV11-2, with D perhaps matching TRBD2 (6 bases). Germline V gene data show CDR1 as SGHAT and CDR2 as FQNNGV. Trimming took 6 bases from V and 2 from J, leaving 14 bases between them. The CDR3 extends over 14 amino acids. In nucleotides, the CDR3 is TGTGCCAGCAGTCTCCATTGGGGGGCCTACGAGCAGTACTTC. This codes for CASSLHWGAYEQYF.

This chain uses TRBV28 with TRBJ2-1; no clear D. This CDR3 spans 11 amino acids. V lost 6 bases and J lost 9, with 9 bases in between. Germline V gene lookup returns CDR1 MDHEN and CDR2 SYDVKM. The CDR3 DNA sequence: TGTGCCAGCAGCCTAACGGGTGAGCAGTTCTTC. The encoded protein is CASSLTGEQFF.

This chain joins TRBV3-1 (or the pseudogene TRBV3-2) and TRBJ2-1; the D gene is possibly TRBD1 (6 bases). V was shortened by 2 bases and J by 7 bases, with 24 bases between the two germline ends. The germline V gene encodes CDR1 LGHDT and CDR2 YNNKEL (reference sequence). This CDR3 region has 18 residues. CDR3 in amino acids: CASSQSPLHRASGNEQFF. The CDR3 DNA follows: TGTGCCAGCAGCCAAAGTCCACTCCACAGGGCTTCCGGAAATGAGCAGTTCTTC.

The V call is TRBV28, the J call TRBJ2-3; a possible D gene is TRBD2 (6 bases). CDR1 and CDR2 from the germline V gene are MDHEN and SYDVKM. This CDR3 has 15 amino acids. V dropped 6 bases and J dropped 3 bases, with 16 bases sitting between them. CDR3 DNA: TGTGCCAGCAGCCTCAACCCCGGAGGGACAGATACGCAGTATTTT. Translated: CASSLNPGGTDTQYF.

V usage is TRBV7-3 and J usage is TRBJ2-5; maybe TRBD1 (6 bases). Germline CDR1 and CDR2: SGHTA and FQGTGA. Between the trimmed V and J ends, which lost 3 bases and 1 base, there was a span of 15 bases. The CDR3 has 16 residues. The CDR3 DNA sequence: TGTGCCAGCAGCTTTGGGGGCAGGGGATTCCAAGAGACCCAGTACTTC. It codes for CASSFGGRGFQETQYF. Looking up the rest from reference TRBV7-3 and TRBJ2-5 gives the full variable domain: GAGVSQTPSNKVTEKGKYVELRCDPISGHTALYWYRQSLGQGPEFLIYFQGTGAADDSGLPNDRFFAVRPEGSVSTLKIQRTERGDSAVYLCASSFGGRGFQETQYFGPGTRLLVL.

CDR3 coding DNA: TGTGCCAGTAGTATGGGATTTGGGGGTAGTGGCTACACCTTC. Its translation is CASSMGFGGSGYTF. This sequence joins TRBV19 and TRBJ1-2; a weak D match, TRBD1 (5 bases). The CDR3 has 14 amino acids. CDR1 and CDR2 from the germline V gene are LNHDA and SQIVND (reference sequence). V gave up 3 bases and J gave up 7 bases, with 15 bases separating them.

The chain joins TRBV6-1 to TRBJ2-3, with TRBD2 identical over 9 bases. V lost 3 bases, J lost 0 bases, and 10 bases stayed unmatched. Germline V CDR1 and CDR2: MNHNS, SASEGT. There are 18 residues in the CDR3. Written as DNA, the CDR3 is TGTGCCAGCAGTGACAAGTCGGGACTAGCATATAGCACAGATACGCAGTATTTT. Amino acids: CASSDKSGLAYSTDTQYF.

In DNA, the CDR3 is TGCAGTGCTAGTATAGGGGCGGGTGAAAAACTGTTTTTT. This translates into CSASIGAGEKLFF. The chain recombines TRBV20-1 with TRBJ1-4, with TRBD1 as a possible D gene (5 bases). Germline CDR1 and CDR2: DFQATT and SNEGSKA (reference sequence). Trimming removed 3 bases from V and 7 bases from J, with 12 bases in between. The CDR3 runs to 13 residues.

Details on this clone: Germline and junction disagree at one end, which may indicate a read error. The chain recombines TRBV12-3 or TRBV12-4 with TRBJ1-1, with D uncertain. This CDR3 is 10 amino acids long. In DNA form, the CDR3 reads TGTGCCAGCACCCTCGGTCGGCTGTCCTTT. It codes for CASTLGRLSF.

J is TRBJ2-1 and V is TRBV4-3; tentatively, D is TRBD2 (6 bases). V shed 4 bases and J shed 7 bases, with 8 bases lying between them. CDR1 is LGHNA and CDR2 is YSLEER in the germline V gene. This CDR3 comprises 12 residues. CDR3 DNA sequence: TGCGCCAGCAGCCCTGGGGGGAATGAGCAGTTCTTC. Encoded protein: CASSPGGNEQFF.

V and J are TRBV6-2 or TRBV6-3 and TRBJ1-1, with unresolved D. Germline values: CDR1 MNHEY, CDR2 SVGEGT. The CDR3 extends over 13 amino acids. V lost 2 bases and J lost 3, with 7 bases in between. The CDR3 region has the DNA TGTGCCAGCAGTTACAGCGATTACACTGAAGCTTTCTTT. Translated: CASSYSDYTEAFF.

CDR3 region: CASSGRRESANYGYTF. The CDR3 nucleotides are TGTGCCAGCAGTGGACGCCGGGAGTCCGCTAACTATGGCTACACCTTC. The chain employs TRBV6-1 and TRBJ1-2; no firm D call. This CDR3 contains 16 residues. V shed 4 bases and J shed 0 bases, with 15 bases lying between them. The germline V gene encodes CDR1 MNHNS and CDR2 SASEGT.

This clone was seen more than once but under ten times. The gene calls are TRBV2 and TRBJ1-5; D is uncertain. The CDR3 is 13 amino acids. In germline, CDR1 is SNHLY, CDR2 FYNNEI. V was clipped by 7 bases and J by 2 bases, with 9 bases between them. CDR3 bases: TGTGCCAGCACCGGGGTACGCAATCAGCCCCAGCATTTT. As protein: CASTGVRNQPQHF.

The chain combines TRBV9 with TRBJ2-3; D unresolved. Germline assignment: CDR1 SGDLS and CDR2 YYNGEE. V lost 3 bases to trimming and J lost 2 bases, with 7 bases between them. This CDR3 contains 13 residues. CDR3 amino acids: CASSAAPTDTQYF. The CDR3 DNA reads TGTGCCAGCAGCGCCGCGCCCACAGATACGCAGTATTTT.

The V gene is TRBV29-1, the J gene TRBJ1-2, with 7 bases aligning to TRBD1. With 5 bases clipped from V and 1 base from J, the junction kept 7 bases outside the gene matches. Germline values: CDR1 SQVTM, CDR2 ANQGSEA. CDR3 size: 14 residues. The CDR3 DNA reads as TGCAGCGTTAGGGCCGGGACAGTTAACTATGGCTACACCTTC. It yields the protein CSVRAGTVNYGYTF.

The CDR3 reads CASSPGSTDTQYF. CDR3 nucleotides: TGCGCCAGCAGCCCAGGTAGCACAGATACGCAGTATTTT. The chain is built from TRBV5-1 and TRBJ2-3; D remains unclear. This CDR3 is 13 amino acids long. Germline lookup yields CDR1 SGHRS and CDR2 YFSETQ. Trimming shortened V by 4 bases and J by 0 bases, and 6 bases separated the two germline ends.

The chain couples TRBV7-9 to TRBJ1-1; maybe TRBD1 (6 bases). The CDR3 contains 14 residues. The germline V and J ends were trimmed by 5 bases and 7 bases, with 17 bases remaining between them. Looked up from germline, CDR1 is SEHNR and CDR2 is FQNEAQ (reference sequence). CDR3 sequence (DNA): TGTGCCAGCAGCGGCTTACAGGGAACAAATGAAGCTTTCTTT. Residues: CASSGLQGTNEAFF.